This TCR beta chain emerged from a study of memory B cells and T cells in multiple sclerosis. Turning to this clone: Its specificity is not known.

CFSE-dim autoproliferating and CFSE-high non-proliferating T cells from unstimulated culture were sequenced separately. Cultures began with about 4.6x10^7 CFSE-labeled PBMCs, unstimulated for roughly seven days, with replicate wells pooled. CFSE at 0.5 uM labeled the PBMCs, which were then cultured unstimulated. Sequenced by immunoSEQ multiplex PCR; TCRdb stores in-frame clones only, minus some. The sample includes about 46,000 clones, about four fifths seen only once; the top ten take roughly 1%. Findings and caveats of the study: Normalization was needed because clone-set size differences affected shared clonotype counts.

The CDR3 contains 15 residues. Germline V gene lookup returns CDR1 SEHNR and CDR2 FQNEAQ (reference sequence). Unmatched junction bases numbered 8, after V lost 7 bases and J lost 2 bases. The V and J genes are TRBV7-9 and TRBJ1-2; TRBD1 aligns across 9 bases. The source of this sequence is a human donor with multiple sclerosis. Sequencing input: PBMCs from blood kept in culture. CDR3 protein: CASTELDRGNYGYTF. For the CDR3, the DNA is TGTGCCAGCACAGAATTGGACAGGGGAAACTATGGCTACACCTTC. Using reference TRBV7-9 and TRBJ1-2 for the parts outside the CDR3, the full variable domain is DTGVSQNPRHKITKRGQNVTFRCDPISEHNRLYWYRQTLGQGPEFLTYFQNEAQLEKSRLLSDRFSAERPKGSFSTLEIQRTEQGDSAMYLCASTELDRGNYGYTFGSGTRLTVV.